This T cell receptor (beta chain) was retrieved from a study of T cells expressing NK-cell markers. Study overall: According to the study, TCR beta repertoires originated from sorted CD3+CD56+NKG2C+, CD3+CD56+NKG2C- and CD3+CD56-NKG2C+ T cells.

Note on this clonotype: What it binds is not known.

TCRdb re-analyzed the 5' RACE reads; it lists each CDR3 protein once, without DNA. Its table records about half a million distinct CDR3 sequences. The study's findings and limits: There remained a lack of clarity about HCMV specificity of expanded NKG2C+ T cell clones.

Material for sequencing was blood T cells: a sorted CD56 or NKG2C T cell subset, CD4+ or CD8+ T cells, or bulk PBMC T cells (not recorded which). This receptor was identified in a woman aged 45-65 years in good health.

This CDR3 is CASSVLAGGYEQYF. This rearrangement joins TRBV3-1 to TRBJ2-7. Germline V gives CDR1 LGHDT, CDR2 YNNKEL (reference sequence). CDR3 length: 14 residues.